The clone carrying this T cell receptor beta chain was seen only once. The record originates from a study of blood T cell repertoires in COVID-19. For the study at large: The cDNA or gDNA used as material had been derived from T cells, B-cell-depleted T cells, or PBMCs.

Source study methods: Nucleated cell counts were estimated from reference gene primer amplification. Assay: immunoSEQ multiplex PCR; the TCRdb copy retains only in-frame clones and omits some. The DNA was the basis for D and trimming; V, J and clone size are from that table. The data contain 170,000 or so clones, more than 70% of them singletons. Participant ages covered about 18 to 100 years across 24 US areas. The clonotype originates from a man aged 40-50 years who had recovered from COVID-19. Sequenced sample: PBMCs or T cells enriched from blood (not recorded which).

CDR3 sequence reads: CASRRTASNQPQHF. The DNA of the CDR3 is TGTGCCAGCAGAAGGACAGCTAGCAATCAGCCCCAGCATTTT. The V gene is TRBV6-5, the J gene TRBJ1-5, with D maybe TRBD1 (6 bases). The germline gives CDR1 MNHEY, CDR2 SVGAGI. The germline V and J ends were trimmed by 6 bases and 0 bases, with 9 bases remaining between them. The CDR3 runs 14 residues.